This TCR beta chain was sequenced for a study of cytomegalovirus exposure and HLA in healthy donors. Primers: 60 Vbeta forward and 13 Jbeta reverse. This table comes from immunoSEQ multiplex PCR, and its TCRdb copy is limited to in-frame clones, with some not included. Of about 170,000 clones in the sample, over 75% were seen once. The sample holds one count of this clone. Its cognate antigen is unknown. Findings and limits, study-wide: The authors later linked a missense DCLRE1C variant to TCR beta V- and J-gene trimming. There were several of the most significant clusters that appeared linked to common viral pathogens in a later analysis.

Sequencing was performed on PBMCs. This TCR derives from a woman under 30 in good health and CMV-seronegative.

The CDR3 DNA follows: TGTGCCAGCTCACCACCCATCGGGATAGAGCAGTTCTTC. This translates into CASSPPIGIEQFF. J is TRBJ2-1 and V is TRBV18, with TRBD2 as a possible D gene (5 bases). The CDR3 runs 13 residues. CDR1 and CDR2 from the germline V gene are KGHSH and LQKENI. V lost 0 bases, J lost 10 bases, and 10 bases lay in between.